These T cell receptor beta chains were read from a single sample in a study of early T cells in non-severe SARS-CoV-2 infection. In TCRdb, the 5' RACE reads were re-called with MiXCR into one record per CDR3 protein. The sample gives approximately 69,000 distinct CDR3 sequences, around 12% of which show up once; around 2.9% is in the top ten. Sequenced material: whole blood, taken at baseline. Receptor source: an adult who was a healthcare worker with PCR-confirmed SARS-CoV-2 infection or an uninfected control (not recorded which). Each CDR3 is given with its conserved first and last residue. The order of the fields is V gene, J gene, D gene, clone size, CDR3 DNA, CDR3 protein. D genes are given only for firm matches. Not every row has a clone size; where given, it reads once, few, many or a size class.

V: TRBV19; J: TRBJ2-3; D: .; size: .; DNA: TGTGCCAGTAATCGCGGTGGCGCAGCCAACTCCTTTTCCACAGATACGCAGTATTTT; CDR3: CASNRGGAANSFSTDTQYF
V: TRBV6-2/TRBV6-3; J: TRBJ1-1; D: TRBD1; size: many; DNA: TGTGCCAGCAGCCAGGACAGGGGGCGAGCTTTCTTT; CDR3: CASSQDRGRAFF
V: TRBV5-1; J: TRBJ2-2; D: .; size: few; DNA: TGCGCCAGCGGGGGGACTTCGGTCACCGGGGAGCTGTTTTTT; CDR3: CASGGTSVTGELFF
V: TRBV2; J: TRBJ1-2; D: .; size: .; DNA: TGTGCCAGCAGTTGGACCATCATTGGGTATGGCTACACCTTC; CDR3: CASSWTIIGYGYTF
V: TRBV5-1; J: TRBJ2-1; D: TRBD1; size: .; DNA: TGCGCCAGCAGCTTGGGGACAGGGACGAACAATGAGCAGTTCTTC; CDR3: CASSLGTGTNNEQFF
V: TRBV7-9; J: TRBJ2-2; D: .; size: many; DNA: TGTGCCAGCAGCTACGGGTTGGGGTGGAACACCGGGGAGCTGTTTTTT; CDR3: CASSYGLGWNTGELFF
V: TRBV25-1; J: TRBJ1-1; D: .; size: .; DNA: TGTGCCAGCAGTGAGCCTAGCGGACCGAACACTGAAGCTTTCTTT; CDR3: CASSEPSGPNTEAFF
V: TRBV29-1; J: TRBJ2-7; D: .; size: many; DNA: TGCAGCGTTGTAGGGCTAGCCTACGAGCAGTACTTC; CDR3: CSVVGLAYEQYF
V: TRBV2; J: TRBJ2-2; D: .; size: few; DNA: TGTGCCAGCAGTGAGGATCTGAGGGCCGGGGAGCTGTTTTTT; CDR3: CASSEDLRAGELFF
V: TRBV7-2; J: TRBJ1-1; D: .; size: .; DNA: TGTGCCAGCAGCTTTATGACTCTGGGCACTGAAGCTTTCTTT; CDR3: CASSFMTLGTEAFF
V: TRBV6-2/TRBV6-3; J: TRBJ2-6; D: .; size: few; DNA: TGTGCCAGCAGTTACTCGTATGGTAGGGCTGGGGCCAACGTCCTGACTTTC; CDR3: CASSYSYGRAGANVLTF
V: TRBV4-1; J: TRBJ2-7; D: .; size: .; DNA: TGCGCCAGCAGCCAGGGCTGGAGCTACGAGCAGTACTTC; CDR3: CASSQGWSYEQYF
V: TRBV7-9; J: TRBJ2-3; D: TRBD2; size: many; DNA: TGTGCCAGCAGCCTACCGACTAGCGGGGAGTCCGGGACGCAGTATTTT; CDR3: CASSLPTSGESGTQYF
V: TRBV7-2; J: TRBJ2-7; D: TRBD1; size: few; DNA: TGTGCCAGCAGCTTGAATTCCCCGGGACAGGGGGCCTCCGAGCAGTACTTC; CDR3: CASSLNSPGQGASEQYF
V: TRBV10-3; J: TRBJ2-5; D: TRBD1; size: few; DNA: TGTGCCATCAGTGATACAGGGGGCATTGAGACCCAGTACTTC; CDR3: CAISDTGGIETQYF
V: TRBV2; J: TRBJ1-4; D: .; size: many; DNA: TGTGCCAGCGGGGACGGGAATGAAAAACTGTTTTTT; CDR3: CASGDGNEKLFF
V: TRBV7-2; J: TRBJ2-5; D: .; size: few; DNA: TGTGCCAGCAGCTTAGCCCCGGGTTTAGGGGAGACCCAGTACTTC; CDR3: CASSLAPGLGETQYF
V: TRBV2; J: TRBJ2-7; D: TRBD1; size: .; DNA: TGTGCCAGCAGAATCCGGGACAGTACCTACGAGCAGTACTTC; CDR3: CASRIRDSTYEQYF
V: TRBV4-2; J: TRBJ2-3; D: TRBD1; size: many; DNA: TGTGCCAGCAGCCAAGGGTTTAAGGGGACAGCCCTCACAGATACGCAGTATTTT; CDR3: CASSQGFKGTALTDTQYF
V: TRBV28; J: TRBJ1-1; D: .; size: many; DNA: TGTGCCAGCAGTCCCACAGGGTGGAACACTGAAGCTTTCTTT; CDR3: CASSPTGWNTEAFF
V: TRBV11-3; J: TRBJ2-2; D: .; size: few; DNA: TGTGCCAGCAGCTTAGTGACAACCGGGGAGCTGTTTTTT; CDR3: CASSLVTTGELFF
V: TRBV7-3; J: TRBJ1-1; D: .; size: .; DNA: TGTGCCAGCAGGCCGGACCCAGGGTCCACTGAAGCTTTCTTT; CDR3: CASRPDPGSTEAFF
V: TRBV4-1; J: TRBJ2-1; D: TRBD1; size: .; DNA: TGCGCCAGCAGCCGAGGACAGGGCACCTACAATGAGCAGTTCTTC; CDR3: CASSRGQGTYNEQFF
V: TRBV18; J: TRBJ2-1; D: .; size: many; DNA: TGTGCCAGCTCTCCGCTAGCTCCCTCCTACAATGAGCAGTTCTTC; CDR3: CASSPLAPSYNEQFF
V: TRBV6-5; J: TRBJ2-1; D: .; size: .; DNA: TGTGCCAGCAGGAGTAGCGGAAAAAGGGATGAGCAGTTCTTC; CDR3: CASRSSGKRDEQFF
V: TRBV5-1; J: TRBJ2-7; D: .; size: .; DNA: TGCGCCAGCAGCTTGGTAACACTCGGGGCCGAGCAGTACTTC; CDR3: CASSLVTLGAEQYF
V: TRBV28; J: TRBJ2-5; D: TRBD1; size: .; DNA: TGTGCCAGCAGTTTAGGCGGGACAGGGTACCAAGAGACCCAGTACTTC; CDR3: CASSLGGTGYQETQYF
V: TRBV3-1; J: TRBJ2-2; D: .; size: .; DNA: TGTGCCAGCAGCCTGGACTGGAGAACCGGGGAGCTGTTTTTT; CDR3: CASSLDWRTGELFF
V: TRBV12-3/TRBV12-4; J: TRBJ1-2; D: .; size: few; DNA: TGTGCCAGCAGTTTGGCAGGGAACTATGGCTACACCTTC; CDR3: CASSLAGNYGYTF